This T cell receptor beta chain is from a study of human T cells and chemical hapten exposure. The wider study: The study lasted about 24 weeks, and patients were dosed weekly with diphenylcyclopropenone on the scalp throughout.

Documented time point: pre-sensitization, week 0. Treatment defined: therapeutic diphenylcyclopropenone sensitization with weekly scalp DPC. Trimming took 2 bases from V and 5 from J; bases not matched to a gene: 3. From germline, CDR1 is SGHRS and CDR2 YFSETQ. The CDR3 length is 14 residues. One entry per CDR3 protein results from TCRdb running MiXCR on the RACE reads. The sample gives tens of thousands of distinct CDR3 sequences, roughly 8.8% of which show up once; roughly 3.5% is in the top ten. The sample in question was whole blood, obtained in connection with sensitization to the hapten diphenylcyclopropenone (DPC). This rearrangement joins TRBV5-1 to TRBJ1-4, with 7 positions matching TRBD1. This clonotype was sampled from a woman aged 40 to 50 with alopecia areata. Some clones in this sample may be carry-over from other donors' samples. The CDR3 loop is CASSFGRGNEKLFF. CDR3 in DNA: TGCGCCAGCAGCTTTGGCAGGGGGAATGAAAAACTGTTTTTT.